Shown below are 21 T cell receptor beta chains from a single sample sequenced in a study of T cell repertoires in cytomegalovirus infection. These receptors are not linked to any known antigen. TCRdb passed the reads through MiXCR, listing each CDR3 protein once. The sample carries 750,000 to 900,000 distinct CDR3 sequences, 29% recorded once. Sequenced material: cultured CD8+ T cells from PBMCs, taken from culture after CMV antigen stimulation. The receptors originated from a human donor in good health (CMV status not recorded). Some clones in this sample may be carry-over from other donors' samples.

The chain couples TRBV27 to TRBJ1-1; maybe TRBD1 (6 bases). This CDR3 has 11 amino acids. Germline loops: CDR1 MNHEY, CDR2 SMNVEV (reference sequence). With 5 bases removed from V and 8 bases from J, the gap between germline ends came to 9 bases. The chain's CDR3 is CASSRGHEAFF. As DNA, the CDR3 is TGTGCCAGCAGTCGGGGACACGAAGCTTTCTTT.

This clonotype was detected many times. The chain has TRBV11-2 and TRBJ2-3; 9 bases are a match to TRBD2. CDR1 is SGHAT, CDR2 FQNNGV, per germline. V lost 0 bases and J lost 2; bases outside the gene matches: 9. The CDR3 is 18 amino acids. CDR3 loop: CASSLDFLAGIYTDTQYF. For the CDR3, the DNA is TGTGCCAGCAGCTTAGATTTTCTAGCGGGGATCTACACAGATACGCAGTATTTT.

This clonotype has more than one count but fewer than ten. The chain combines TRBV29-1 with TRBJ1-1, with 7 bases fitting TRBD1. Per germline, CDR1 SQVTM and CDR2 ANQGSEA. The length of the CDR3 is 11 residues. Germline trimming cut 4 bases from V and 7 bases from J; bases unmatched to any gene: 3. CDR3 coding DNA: TGCAGCGTTGGACAGGGCAGTGAAGCTTTCTTT. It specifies CSVGQGSEAFF. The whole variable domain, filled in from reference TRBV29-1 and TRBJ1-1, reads SAVISQKPSRDICQRGTSLTIQCQVDSQVTMMFWYRQQPGQSLTLIATANQGSEATYESGFVIDKFPISRPNLTFSTLTVSNMSPEDSSIYLCSVGQGSEAFFGQGTRLTVV.

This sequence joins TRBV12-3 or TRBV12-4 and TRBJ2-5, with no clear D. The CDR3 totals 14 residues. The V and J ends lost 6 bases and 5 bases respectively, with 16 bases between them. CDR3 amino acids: CASSLFSIAETQYF. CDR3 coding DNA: TGTGCCAGCAGCCTCTTTAGCATCGCGGAGACCCAGTACTTC.

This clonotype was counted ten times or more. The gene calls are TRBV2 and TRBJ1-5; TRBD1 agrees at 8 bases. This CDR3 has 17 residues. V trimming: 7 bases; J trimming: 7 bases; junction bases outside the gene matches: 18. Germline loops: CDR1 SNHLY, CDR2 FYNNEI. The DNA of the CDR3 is TGTGCCAGCAAGCCCGGTGAGCCCAAGGACAGGGAACAGCCCCAGCATTTT. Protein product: CASKPGEPKDREQPQHF.

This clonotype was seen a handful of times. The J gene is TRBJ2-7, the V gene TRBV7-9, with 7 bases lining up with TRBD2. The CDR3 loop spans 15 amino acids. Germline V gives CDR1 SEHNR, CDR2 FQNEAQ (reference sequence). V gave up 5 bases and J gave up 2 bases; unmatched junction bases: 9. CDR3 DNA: TGTGCCAGCAGCGGCCCGGGACTATCCCCCTACGAGCAGTACGTC. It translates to CASSGPGLSPYEQYV.

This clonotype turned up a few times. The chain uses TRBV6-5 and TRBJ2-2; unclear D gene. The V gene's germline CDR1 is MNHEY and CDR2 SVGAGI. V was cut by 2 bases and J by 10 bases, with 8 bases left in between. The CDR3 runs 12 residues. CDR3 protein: CASSYRQEELFF. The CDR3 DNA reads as TGTGCCAGCAGTTACAGGCAGGAGGAGCTGTTTTTT.

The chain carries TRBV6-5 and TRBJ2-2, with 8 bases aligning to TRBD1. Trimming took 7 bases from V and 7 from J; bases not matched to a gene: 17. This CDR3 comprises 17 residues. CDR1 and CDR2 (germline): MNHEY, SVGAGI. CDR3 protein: CASTSVTDRAGGGELFF. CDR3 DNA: TGTGCCAGCACCTCTGTAACGGACAGGGCGGGCGGCGGGGAGCTGTTTTTT.

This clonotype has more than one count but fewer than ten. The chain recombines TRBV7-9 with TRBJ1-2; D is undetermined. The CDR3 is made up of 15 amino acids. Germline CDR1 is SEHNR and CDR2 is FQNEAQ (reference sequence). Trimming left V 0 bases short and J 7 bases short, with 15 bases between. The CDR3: CASSLAPTRPGGYTF. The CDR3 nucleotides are TGTGCCAGCAGCTTAGCGCCAACTCGACCGGGTGGCTACACCTTC.

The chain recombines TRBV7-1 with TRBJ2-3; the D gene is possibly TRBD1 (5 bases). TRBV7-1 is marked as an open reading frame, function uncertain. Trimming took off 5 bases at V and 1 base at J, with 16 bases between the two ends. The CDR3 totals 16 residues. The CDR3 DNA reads TGTGCCAGCAGCCCTGGAACGACCAGGGGCACAGATACGCAGTATTTT. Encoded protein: CASSPGTTRGTDTQYF.

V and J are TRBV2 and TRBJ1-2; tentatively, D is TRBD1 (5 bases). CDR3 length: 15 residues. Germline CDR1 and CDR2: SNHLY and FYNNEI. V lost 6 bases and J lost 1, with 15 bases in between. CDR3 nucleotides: TGTGCCAGCAGGGCTCAATCGGGACTTAACTATGGCTACACCTTC. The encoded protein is CASRAQSGLNYGYTF.

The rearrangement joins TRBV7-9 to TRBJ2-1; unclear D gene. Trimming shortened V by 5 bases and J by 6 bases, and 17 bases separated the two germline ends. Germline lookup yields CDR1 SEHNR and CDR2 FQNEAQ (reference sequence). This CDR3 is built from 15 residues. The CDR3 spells CASSPRTRLANEQFF. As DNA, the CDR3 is TGTGCCAGCAGCCCCAGGACCAGACTTGCCAATGAGCAGTTCTTC.

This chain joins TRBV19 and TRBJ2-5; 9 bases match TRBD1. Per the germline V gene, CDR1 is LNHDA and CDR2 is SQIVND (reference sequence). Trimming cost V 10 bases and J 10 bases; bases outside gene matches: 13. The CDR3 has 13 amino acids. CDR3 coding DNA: TGTGCCACTTCTGTCGGGACAGGGTTTGACCAGTACTTC. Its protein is CATSVGTGFDQYF.

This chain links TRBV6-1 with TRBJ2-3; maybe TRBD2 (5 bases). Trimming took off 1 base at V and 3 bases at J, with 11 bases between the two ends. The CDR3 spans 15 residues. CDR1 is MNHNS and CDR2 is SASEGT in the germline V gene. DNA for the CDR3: TGTGCCAGCAGTGAAGGCCCGGGGTGGACAGATACGCAGTATTTT. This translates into CASSEGPGWTDTQYF.

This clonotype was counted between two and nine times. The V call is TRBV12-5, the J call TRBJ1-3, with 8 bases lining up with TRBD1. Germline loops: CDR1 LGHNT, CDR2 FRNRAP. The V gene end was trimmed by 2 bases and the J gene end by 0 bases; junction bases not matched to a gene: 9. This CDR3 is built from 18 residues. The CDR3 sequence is CASGLPRDRRISGNTIYF. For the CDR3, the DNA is TGTGCTAGTGGTTTGCCCCGGGACAGGCGTATCTCTGGAAACACCATATATTTT.

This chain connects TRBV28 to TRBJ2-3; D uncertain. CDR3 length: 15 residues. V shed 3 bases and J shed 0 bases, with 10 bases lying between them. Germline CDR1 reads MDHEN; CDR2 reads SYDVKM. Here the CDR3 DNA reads TGTGCCAGCAGTTTGAGATTCCTGAGCACAGATACGCAGTATTTT. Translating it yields CASSLRFLSTDTQYF. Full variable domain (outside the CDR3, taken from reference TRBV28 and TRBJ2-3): DVKVTQSSRYLVKRTGEKVFLECVQDMDHENMFWYRQDPGLGLRLIYFSYDVKMKEKGDIPEGYSVSREKKERFSLILESASTNQTSMYLCASSLRFLSTDTQYFGPGTRLTVL.

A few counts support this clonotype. The CDR3 region is CASSSQPGGPLTDTQYF. CDR3 DNA sequence: TGCGCCAGCAGCTCCCAGCCCGGGGGGCCCCTCACAGATACGCAGTATTTT. The chain is built from TRBV5-1 and TRBJ2-3; tentatively, D is TRBD2 (7 bases). The CDR3 has 17 amino acids. Germline V lookup: CDR1 SGHRS, CDR2 YFSETQ. Trimming took off 3 bases at V and 2 bases at J, with 19 bases between the two ends.

The CDR3 DNA follows: TGCGCCAGCAGCCAAGATCGATACATTACCGGGGAGCTGTTTTTT. Translating it yields CASSQDRYITGELFF. J is TRBJ2-2 and V is TRBV4-3; D gene uncertain. Germline-derived CDR1 and CDR2 are LGHNA and YSLEER. There are 15 residues in the CDR3. Trimming took off 0 bases at V and 5 bases at J, with 10 bases between the two ends.

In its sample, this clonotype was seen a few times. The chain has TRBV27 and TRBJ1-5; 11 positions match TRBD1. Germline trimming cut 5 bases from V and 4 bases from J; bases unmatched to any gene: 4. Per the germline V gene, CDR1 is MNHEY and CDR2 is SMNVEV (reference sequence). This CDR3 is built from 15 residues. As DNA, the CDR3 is TGTGCCAGCAGTCGGGACAGGGGGTGGAATCAGCCCCAGCATTTT. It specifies CASSRDRGWNQPQHF.

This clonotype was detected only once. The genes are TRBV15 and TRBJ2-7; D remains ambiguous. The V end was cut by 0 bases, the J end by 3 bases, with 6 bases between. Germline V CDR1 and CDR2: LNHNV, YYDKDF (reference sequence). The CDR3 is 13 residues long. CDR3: CATSRERFYEQYV. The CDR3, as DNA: TGTGCCACCAGCAGAGAGCGATTCTACGAGCAGTACGTC.

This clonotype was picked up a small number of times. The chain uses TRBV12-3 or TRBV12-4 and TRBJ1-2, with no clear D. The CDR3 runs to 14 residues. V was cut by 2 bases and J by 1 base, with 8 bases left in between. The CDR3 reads CASSLTQDNYGYTF. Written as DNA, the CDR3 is TGTGCCAGCAGTTTAACTCAAGATAACTATGGCTACACCTTC.